The 3 T cell receptor beta chains below were found in one sample sequenced in a study of blood T cell repertoires in COVID-19. Using immunoSEQ multiplex PCR, the repertoire was profiled, and TCRdb retains in-frame clones only, with some absent. Among 230,000 or so clones listed, around 80% were seen once. Sequencing input: peripheral blood. All receptors come from a man aged 35 to 55 who had recovered from COVID-19.

The chain uses TRBV6-5 and TRBJ2-2; D is possibly TRBD2 (6 bases). The CDR3 has 13 residues. Germline assignment: CDR1 MNHEY and CDR2 SVGAGI. V was cut by 4 bases and J by 8 bases, with 11 bases left in between. The CDR3 protein is CASSSAGQGELFF. The CDR3 DNA is TGTGCCAGCAGTTCAGCGGGCCAAGGGGAGCTGTTTTTT.

The J gene is TRBJ2-2, the V gene TRBV10-3, with TRBD2 matching over 11 bases. Trimming took 8 bases from V and 8 from J; bases not matched to a gene: 7. The V gene's germline CDR1 is ENHRY and CDR2 SYGVKD. The length of the CDR3 is 14 residues. CDR3 coding DNA: TGTGCCATCCAACTAGCGGGGGCCAAGGGGGAGCTGTTTTTT. Its translation: CAIQLAGAKGELFF.

The chain links TRBV7-2 to TRBJ2-1; possible D gene TRBD2, 7 bases. Germline lookup yields CDR1 SGHTA and CDR2 FQGNSA. Trimming took off 4 bases at V and 0 bases at J, with 16 bases between the two ends. This CDR3 spans 17 amino acids. The CDR3 bases are TGTGCCAGCAGCTGGTACGGGGGGCCAGACTCCTACAATGAGCAGTTCTTC. It specifies CASSWYGGPDSYNEQFF.